These T cell receptor beta chains were read from a single sample in a study of Graves' ophthalmopathy and Graves' hyperthyroidism. TCRdb ran MiXCR on the multiplex PCR reads and lists one entry per CDR3 protein. The sample yields 680,000 or so distinct CDR3 sequences, about a fifth seen once. The sequenced sample was peripheral blood. The receptors derive from a woman between 18 and 29 years old with stable Graves' hyperthyroidism. Some clones in this sample may be carry-over from other donors' samples. Both conserved end residues are part of each CDR3. The D gene is left open where the match is weak. Only some rows state a clone size, as once, few, many or a class for expanded clones.

CASSSPPYEQYF	TGTGCCAGCAGTTCCCCCCCCTACGAGCAGTACTTC	TRBV28	many	.	TRBJ2-7
CASGLGTGTYEQYF	TGTGCCAGCGGTCTCGGGACAGGGACCTACGAGCAGTACTTC	TRBV12-3/TRBV12-4	many	TRBD1	TRBJ2-7
CASSPDGGSNSPLHF	TGTGCCAGCAGCCCCGATGGGGGGAGCAATTCACCCCTCCACTTT	TRBV7-2	many	.	TRBJ1-6
CSARAYTGDQETQYF	TGCAGTGCTAGAGCCTATACAGGGGACCAAGAGACCCAGTACTTC	TRBV20-1	.	TRBD1	TRBJ2-5
CSARPGVAGLGTQYF	TGCAGTGCTAGACCCGGGGTAGCGGGCTTGGGGACCCAGTACTTC	TRBV20-1	many	TRBD2	TRBJ2-5
CASSLRQGWTGETQYF	TGTGCCAGCAGCCTCAGACAGGGATGGACGGGTGAGACCCAGTACTTC	TRBV7-8	many	TRBD1	TRBJ2-5
CAISERGRGYTF	TGTGCCATCAGTGAAAGGGGACGAGGCTACACCTTC	TRBV10-3	many	.	TRBJ1-2
CASSLSVTETQYF	TGTGCCAGCAGCCTAAGTGTGACAGAGACCCAGTACTTC	TRBV3-1	.	.	TRBJ2-5
CASSVTGAGYGYTF	TGTGCCAGCAGTGTAACAGGGGCGGGCTATGGCTACACCTTC	TRBV27	.	TRBD1	TRBJ1-2
CASSYSGSRVYGYTF	TGTGCCAGCAGTTATTCCGGCAGCCGTGTCTATGGCTACACCTTC	TRBV6-5	few	.	TRBJ1-2
CVSSPDTAYSGNTIYF	TGTGTCAGCTCACCAGATACGGCATACTCTGGAAACACCATATATTTT	TRBV18	.	.	TRBJ1-3
CASTWGRLNTEAFF	TGTGCCAGCACCTGGGGACGGTTGAACACTGAAGCTTTCTTT	TRBV2	many	.	TRBJ1-1
CASSAGGVVPYEQYF	TGTGCCAGCAGCGCGGGAGGGGTGGTACCCTACGAGCAGTACTTC	TRBV9	.	TRBD2	TRBJ2-7
CASRFRDRAFQPQHF	TGTGCCAGCAGGTTCCGGGACAGGGCGTTTCAGCCCCAGCATTTT	TRBV28	many	TRBD1	TRBJ1-5
CASSLASGDRELFF	TGTGCCAGCAGCTTGGCTAGCGGGGACCGGGAGCTGTTTTTT	TRBV7-2	few	TRBD2	TRBJ2-2
CASKGGARYNEQFF	TGTGCCAGCAAAGGGGGAGCCCGCTACAATGAGCAGTTCTTC	TRBV6-1	.	.	TRBJ2-1
CASRAGTAGEQYF	TGTGCCAGCAGAGCAGGGACGGCCGGCGAGCAGTACTTC	TRBV6-2/TRBV6-3	many	.	TRBJ2-7
CASSVTLTNQPQHF	TGTGCCAGCAGTGTGACGCTAACTAATCAGCCCCAGCATTTT	TRBV28	once	.	TRBJ1-5
CSARDLGQGWPLGGNTIYF	TGCAGTGCTAGAGATTTGGGACAGGGGTGGCCCCTTGGTGGAAACACCATATATTTT	TRBV20-1	.	TRBD1	TRBJ1-3
CAISERGDRGGQPQHF	TGTGCCATCAGTGAGCGGGGAGACAGAGGAGGTCAGCCCCAGCATTTT	TRBV10-3	many	.	TRBJ1-5
CATSDLGRSYGYTF	TGTGCCACCAGTGATTTGGGACGGAGCTATGGCTACACCTTC	TRBV24-1	.	.	TRBJ1-2
CASSPSDRAKNIQYF	TGTGCCAGCAGTCCTTCGGACAGGGCCAAAAACATTCAGTACTTC	TRBV28	many	TRBD1	TRBJ2-4
CSVGEGSNTGELFF	TGCAGCGTTGGGGAAGGGTCGAACACCGGGGAGCTGTTTTTT	TRBV29-1	many	.	TRBJ2-2
CATSLNTVEAFF	TGTGCCACCAGCTTAAACACGGTTGAAGCTTTCTTT	TRBV15	many	.	TRBJ1-1
CALYRTGETEAFF	TGTGCCCTCTACCGGACAGGGGAAACTGAAGCTTTCTTT	TRBV30	.	TRBD1	TRBJ1-1
CATSSGLGVGQPQHF	TGTGCCACCAGCAGCGGTCTGGGGGTTGGTCAGCCCCAGCATTTT	TRBV15	once	.	TRBJ1-5
CASSPFLGEGRLGEQYF	TGTGCCAGCAGCCCCTTTTTGGGTGAGGGTCGTCTAGGCGAGCAGTACTTC	TRBV11-1	few	.	TRBJ2-7
CASSLGSVTQTEAFF	TGTGCCAGCAGCTTAGGGTCCGTGACACAGACTGAAGCTTTCTTT	TRBV7-9	many	.	TRBJ1-1
CASRPTTGPPSQPQHF	TGTGCCAGCAGACCAACTACGGGCCCCCCGAGCCAGCCCCAGCATTTT	TRBV6-2/TRBV6-3	many	.	TRBJ1-5
CAWSVHWGETQYF	TGTGCCTGGAGTGTACACTGGGGAGAGACCCAGTACTTC	TRBV30	many	.	TRBJ2-5
CASSRPTGSSETQYF	TGTGCCAGTAGTCGACCTACAGGGAGTTCCGAGACCCAGTACTTC	TRBV19	once	.	TRBJ2-5
CASSAASRGNTEAFF	TGTGCCAGCAGTGCAGCGTCGCGGGGGAACACTGAAGCTTTCTTT	TRBV6-1	.	.	TRBJ1-1
CSARDLPGQGNQETQYF	TGCAGTGCTAGAGATCTGCCGGGACAGGGTAATCAAGAGACCCAGTACTTC	TRBV20-1	many	TRBD1	TRBJ2-5
CASSLPGRIGYTF	TGTGCCAGCAGCTTGCCGGGGCGGATTGGCTACACCTTC	TRBV5-6	many	.	TRBJ1-2
CASSLAGGKGPLHF	TGTGCCAGCAGCTTAGCGGGCGGGAAGGGACCCCTCCACTTT	TRBV7-2	.	.	TRBJ1-6
CAWSQGLAGETQYF	TGTGCCTGGAGTCAGGGACTAGCGGGAGAGACCCAGTACTTC	TRBV30	.	TRBD2	TRBJ2-5
CASSDRTGGNSPLHF	TGCGCCAGCAGCGACCGGACAGGGGGGAATTCACCCCTCCACTTT	TRBV5-1	many	TRBD1	TRBJ1-6
CSALQGLTEAFF	TGCAGTGCCCTACAGGGTCTAACTGAAGCTTTCTTT	TRBV20-1	many	.	TRBJ1-1
CASSRRGGFGEAFF	TGTGCCAGCAGCCGGAGGGGGGGCTTCGGTGAAGCTTTCTTT	TRBV11-3	many	.	TRBJ1-1
CASSSTILNTEAFF	TGCGCCAGCAGCTCGACCATATTGAACACTGAAGCTTTCTTT	TRBV4-1	many	.	TRBJ1-1
CASSYFDGPTVDGYEQYF	TGTGCCAGCAGTTACTTCGACGGACCGACGGTAGATGGCTACGAGCAGTACTTC	TRBV6-2/TRBV6-3	.	.	TRBJ2-7
CASSYGLAGVETRYF	TGTGCCAGCAGTTACGGCCTAGCGGGGGTGGAGACGCGGTACTTC	TRBV6-5	.	TRBD2	TRBJ2-5
CASSSRQGNPIIAKNIQYF	TGTGCCAGCAGTTCCAGACAGGGGAACCCGATTATAGCCAAAAACATTCAGTACTTC	TRBV27	many	TRBD1	TRBJ2-4